The present TCR beta chain was sequenced within a study of T cells expressing NK-cell markers. Germline CDR1 DFQATT, CDR2 SNEGSKA (reference sequence). The CDR3 runs to 15 residues. Following a re-call of the 5' RACE reads, TCRdb has one entry per CDR3 protein and lacks DNA. The repertoire shows about 460,000 distinct CDR3 sequences; the top ten hold about 1.5%. Sequencing input: blood T cells: a sorted CD56 or NKG2C T cell subset, CD4+ or CD8+ T cells, or bulk PBMC T cells (not recorded which). The sequence was collected from a woman between 50 and 59 years old in good health. V gene TRBV20-1 combines with J gene TRBJ2-4; the D call of TRBD2 rests on TCRdb alone, since no DNA is present to check it. The CDR3 spells CSARDPGQRLDIQYF.